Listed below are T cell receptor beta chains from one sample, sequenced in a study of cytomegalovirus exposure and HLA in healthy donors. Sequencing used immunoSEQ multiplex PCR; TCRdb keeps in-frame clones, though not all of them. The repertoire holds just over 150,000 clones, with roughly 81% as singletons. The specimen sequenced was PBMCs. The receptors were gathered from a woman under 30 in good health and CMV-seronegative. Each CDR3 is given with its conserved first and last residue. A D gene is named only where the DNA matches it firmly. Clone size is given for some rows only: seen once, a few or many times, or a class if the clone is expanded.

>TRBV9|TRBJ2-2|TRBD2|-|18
TGTGCCAGCAGCGTAGATTTTGGACTAGCGGTCGGCACCGGGGAGCTGTTTTTT
CASSVDFGLAVGTGELFF
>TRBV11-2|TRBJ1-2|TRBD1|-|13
TGTGCCAGCAGACGCACAGGGGAGAATGGATACACCTTC
CASRRTGENGYTF
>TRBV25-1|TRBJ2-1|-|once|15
TGTGCCAGCAACAAGATGGGGGCCCCCTCTAATGAGCAGTTCTTC
CASNKMGAPSNEQFF
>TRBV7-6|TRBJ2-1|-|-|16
TGTGCCAGCAGCCCCATCGGTGGAGGGCCCTACAATGAGCAGTTCTTC
CASSPIGGGPYNEQFF
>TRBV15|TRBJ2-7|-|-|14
TGTGCCACCAGCAGAGATTTTAGTGGCGGCGAGCAGTACTTC
CATSRDFSGGEQYF
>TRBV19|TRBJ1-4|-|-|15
TGTGCCAGTAGCCAAGACAGAGACTCTCGTGAAAAACTGTTTTTT
CASSQDRDSREKLFF
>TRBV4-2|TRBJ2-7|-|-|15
TGTGCCAGCAGCCCAGTGGTGCCAGGGGAGTACGAGCAGTACTTC
CASSPVVPGEYEQYF
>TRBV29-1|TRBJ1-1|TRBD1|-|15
TGCAGCGTCAGAACGCTCGACAGGGGGAACACTGAAGCTTTCTTT
CSVRTLDRGNTEAFF
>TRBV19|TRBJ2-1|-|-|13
TGTGCCAGTAGCCTCGGACTTCCCTATGAGCAGTTCTTC
CASSLGLPYEQFF
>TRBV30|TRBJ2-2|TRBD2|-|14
TGTGCCTGGAGGTCGGGGGGGAACACCGGGGAGCTGTTTTTT
CAWRSGGNTGELFF
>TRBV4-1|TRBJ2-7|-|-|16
TGCGCCAGCAGCCAAATGCAGGTTAGGGAGTTCTACGAGCAGTACTTC
CASSQMQVREFYEQYF
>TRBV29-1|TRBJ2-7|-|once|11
TGCAGCGCCACGGGGTCCCACGAGCAGTACTTC
CSATGSHEQYF
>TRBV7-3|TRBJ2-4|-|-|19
TGTGCCAGCAGCTTAATACCCTCCAACAGGCGACTAGCCAAAAACATTCAGTACTTC
CASSLIPSNRRLAKNIQYF
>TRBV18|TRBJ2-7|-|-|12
TGTGCCAGCTCACAGGGAAGGGGCGAGCAGTACTTC
CASSQGRGEQYF
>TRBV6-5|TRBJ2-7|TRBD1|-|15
TGTGCCAGCAGCGATGGGACAGGGGTTGCCTACGAGCAGTACTTC
CASSDGTGVAYEQYF
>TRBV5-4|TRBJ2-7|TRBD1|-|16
TGTGCCAGCAGCGGAGGCTCCCGGCAGGGGGCTAACGAGCAGTACTTC
CASSGGSRQGANEQYF
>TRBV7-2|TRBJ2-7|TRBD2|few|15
TGTGCCAGCAGCCGGATAGCGGGAGGAGGGTACGAGCAGTACTTC
CASSRIAGGGYEQYF
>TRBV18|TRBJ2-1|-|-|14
TGTGCCAGCTCACCGGGGACTTTAGGCGCGAGGCAGTTCTTC
CASSPGTLGARQFF
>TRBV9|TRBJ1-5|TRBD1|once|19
TGTGCCAGCAGCGTATCGGGGGGTCCTCGGACAGGGGGCAATCAGCCCCAGCATTTT
CASSVSGGPRTGGNQPQHF
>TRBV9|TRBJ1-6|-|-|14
TGTGCCAGCAGCGTAGGGGGAGTGGGATCACCCCTCCACTTT
CASSVGGVGSPLHF
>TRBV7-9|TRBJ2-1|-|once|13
TGTGCCAGCAGACTAGACCCCTACAATGAGCAGTTCTTC
CASRLDPYNEQFF
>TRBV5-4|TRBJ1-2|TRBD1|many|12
TGTGCCAGCAGCTTGGGGGACAGGGAGGACACCTTC
CASSLGDREDTF
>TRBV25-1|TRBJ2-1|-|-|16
TGTGCCAGCAGCGCCACAGGAGGGAGCTCCTACAATGAGCAGTTCTTC
CASSATGGSSYNEQFF
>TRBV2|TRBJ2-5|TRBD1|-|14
TGTGCCAGCACCGACAGGGCCTCGTTGAGGACCCAGTACTTC
CASTDRASLRTQYF
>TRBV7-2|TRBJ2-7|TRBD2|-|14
TGTGCCAGCAGCCCGGGACTAGCAGATTACGAGCAGTACTTC
CASSPGLADYEQYF
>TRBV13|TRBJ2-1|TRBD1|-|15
TGTGCCAGCAGCTTAGTGGGGACAGGGGGTTTGGAGGAGTTCTTC
CASSLVGTGGLEEFF
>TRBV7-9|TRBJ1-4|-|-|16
TGTGCCAGCAGCTTAGCGGAGGCCCTATCTTGGGAAAAACTGTTTTTT
CASSLAEALSWEKLFF
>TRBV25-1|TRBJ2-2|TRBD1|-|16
TGTGCCAGCAGCATTTACGGACAGGCGAGCACCGGGGAGCTGTTTTTT
CASSIYGQASTGELFF
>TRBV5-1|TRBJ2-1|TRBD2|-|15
TGCGCCAGCACGTTGCTAGCGGGGGGGGACAATGAGCAGTTCTTC
CASTLLAGGDNEQFF
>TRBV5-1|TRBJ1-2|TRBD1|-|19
TGCGCCAGCAGCTTGGGAGGCCCCGAGGACAGGGTGGCTGGGTATGGCTACACCTTC
CASSLGGPEDRVAGYGYTF
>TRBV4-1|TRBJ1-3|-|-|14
TGCGCCAGCAACTCTGCCCTCGGTGGAAACACCATATATTTT
CASNSALGGNTIYF
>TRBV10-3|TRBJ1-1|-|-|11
TGTGCCATCAGTGAGTCAATCCGAGCTTTCTTT
CAISESIRAFF
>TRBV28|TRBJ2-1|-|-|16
TGTGCCAGCAGTTTATTTCCCATCGGCTCCTACAATGAGCAGTTCTTC
CASSLFPIGSYNEQFF
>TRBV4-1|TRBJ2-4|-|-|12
TGCGCCAGCAGCCCACCAGGCCCCTCTCAGTACTTC
CASSPPGPSQYF
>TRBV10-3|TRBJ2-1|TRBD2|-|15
TGTGCCATCAGCCGGACTAGCGGGACTTACAATGAGCAGTTCTTC
CAISRTSGTYNEQFF
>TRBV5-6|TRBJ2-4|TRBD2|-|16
TGTGCCAGCAGCACTGGGGGAGGGACTTGGGGGGACATTCAGTACTTC
CASSTGGGTWGDIQYF
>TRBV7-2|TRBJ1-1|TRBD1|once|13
TGTGCCAGCAGCTTAAGGACAGGGGTAAAAGCTTTCTTT
CASSLRTGVKAFF
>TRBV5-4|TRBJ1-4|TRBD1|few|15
TGTGCCAGCAGCTCCCCCCGACAGGGGGCGGGAAAACTGTTTTTT
CASSSPRQGAGKLFF
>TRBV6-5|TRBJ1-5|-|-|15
TGTGCCAGCAGTCCGACAGTTACGAGCAATCAGCCCCAGCATTTT
CASSPTVTSNQPQHF
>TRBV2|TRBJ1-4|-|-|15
TGTGCCAGCAGGCTATATGGACAGTTTGATGAAAAACTGTTTTTT
CASRLYGQFDEKLFF
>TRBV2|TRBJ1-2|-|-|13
TGTGCCAGCAGTGATCAGGGGATTGATGGCTACACCTTC
CASSDQGIDGYTF
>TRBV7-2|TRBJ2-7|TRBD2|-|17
TGTGCCAGCAGCCTAAACCCCCTCGGCGGGGGGGCCAACGAGCAGTACTTC
CASSLNPLGGGANEQYF
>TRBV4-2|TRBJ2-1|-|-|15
TGTGCCAGCAGCCAAGATTCAAGCGGCCCGCAGGAGCAGTTCTTC
CASSQDSSGPQEQFF
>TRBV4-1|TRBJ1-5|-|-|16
TGCGCCAGCAGCACCCACTCCGCAGGAACCAATCAGCCCCAGCATTTT
CASSTHSAGTNQPQHF
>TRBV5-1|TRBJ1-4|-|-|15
TGCGCCAGCAGCTTGGTACCAGGAACTAATGAAAAACTGTTTTTT
CASSLVPGTNEKLFF
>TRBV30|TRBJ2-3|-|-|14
TGTGCCTGTCTACGGGAGTTCGGCACAGATACGCAGTATTTT
CACLREFGTDTQYF
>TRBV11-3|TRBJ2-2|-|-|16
TGTGCCAGCAGCCAAAGAGCAGGGGGGCACACCGGGGAGCTGTTTTTT
CASSQRAGGHTGELFF
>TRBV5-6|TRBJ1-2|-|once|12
TGTGCCAGCAGCTGGACATACTATGGCTACACCTTC
CASSWTYYGYTF
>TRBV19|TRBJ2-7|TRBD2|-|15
TGTGCCAGTATGGGGTGGCGGGGGATCTCCTACGAGCAGTACTTC
CASMGWRGISYEQYF
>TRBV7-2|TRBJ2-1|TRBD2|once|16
TGTGCCAGCAGCTCAGAAGGGACTAGCGGTTACAATGAGCAGTTCTTC
CASSSEGTSGYNEQFF
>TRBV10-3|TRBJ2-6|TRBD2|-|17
TGTGCCACCCGAGCGGGGGGAGGTCGCGCAGGGGCCAACGTCCTGACTTTC
CATRAGGGRAGANVLTF
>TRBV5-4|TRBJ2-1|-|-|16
TGTGCCAGCAGCTTGGGAGGGTTAAGAGCACGCAATGAGCAGTTCTTC
CASSLGGLRARNEQFF
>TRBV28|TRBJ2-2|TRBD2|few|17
TGTGCCAGCAGCGAAAGACTAGCGTCGGGTTACACCGGGGAGCTGTTTTTT
CASSERLASGYTGELFF
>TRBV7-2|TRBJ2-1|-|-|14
TGTGCCAGCAAATTTCAGCGGCTTGCGAATGAGCAGTTCTTC
CASKFQRLANEQFF
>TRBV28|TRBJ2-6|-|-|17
TGTGCCAGCAGTGTCAGGACTACCAGCTCTGGGGCCAACGTCCTGACTTTC
CASSVRTTSSGANVLTF
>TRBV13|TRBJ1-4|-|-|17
TGTGCCAGCAGCTTAAGGGGTACAGGGAGGGCTAATGAAAAACTGTTTTTT
CASSLRGTGRANEKLFF
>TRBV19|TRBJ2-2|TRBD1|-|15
TGTGCCAGTAGTTTGGACAGGGGCGTCACCGGGGAGCTGTTTTTT
CASSLDRGVTGELFF
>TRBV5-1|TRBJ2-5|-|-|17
TGCGCCAGCAGCGGGGGGTCGGCTAGCCGACACCAAGAGACCCAGTACTTC
CASSGGSASRHQETQYF
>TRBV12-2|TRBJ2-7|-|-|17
TGTGCAAGTCGCTTAGTGTCGGGCGGGGGGCGGACCTACGAGCAGTACTTC
CASRLVSGGGRTYEQYF
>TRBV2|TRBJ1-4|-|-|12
TGTGCCAGTGCGGGGGACCGCGCAAAACTGTTTTTT
CASAGDRAKLFF